The 23 T cell receptor beta chains in this list originate from one sample, sequenced in a study of T cell repertoires in aging, cancer and after chemotherapy. The template was genomic DNA from peripheral blood, not RNA. Rearranged V-D-J TRB sequences were amplified with a mixed TRB-A/B primer pool. Each CDR3 protein gets one entry after TCRdb re-called the multiplex PCR reads with MiXCR. The sample records about 12,000 distinct CDR3 sequences, 30% to 35% being singletons. Sample: blood. Source of these receptors: a human donor in good health. The donor label of this sample is uncertain.

The chain employs TRBV5-1 and TRBJ1-1; TRBD1 might be the D (6 bases). The germline V and J ends were trimmed by 2 bases and 0 bases, with 8 bases remaining between them. Germline V gene data show CDR1 as SGHRS and CDR2 as YFSETQ. The CDR3 contains 14 residues. CDR3 sequence: CASSFTGLNTEAFF. CDR3 DNA sequence: TGCGCCAGCAGCTTCACAGGGCTGAACACTGAAGCTTTCTTT.

This CDR3 is CASSPGLDNSPLHF. The CDR3 region has the DNA TGTGCCAGCTCACCAGGATTAGATAATTCACCCCTCCACTTT. V is TRBV18 and J is TRBJ1-6; D call uncertain. The CDR3 runs 14 residues. With 2 bases removed from V and 5 bases from J, the gap between germline ends came to 7 bases. Germline V lookup: CDR1 KGHSH, CDR2 LQKENI. The full variable domain, rest sourced from reference TRBV18 and TRBJ1-6, is NAGVMQNPRHLVRRRGQEARLRCSPMKGHSHVYWYRQLPEEGLKFMVYLQKENIIDESGMPKERFSAEFPKEGPSILRIQQVVRGDSAAYFCASSPGLDNSPLHFGNGTRLTVT.

The chain couples TRBV15 to TRBJ1-1, with D possibly being TRBD1 (5 bases). CDR1 is LNHNV, CDR2 YYDKDF, per germline (reference sequence). V was clipped by 2 bases and J by 0 bases, with 10 bases between them. The CDR3 spans 15 residues. CDR3 residues: CATSRRDGMNTEAFF. CDR3 nucleotide sequence: TGTGCCACCAGCAGAAGGGACGGTATGAACACTGAAGCTTTCTTT.

The chain has TRBV6-5 and TRBJ1-6; 7 bases line up with TRBD1. The CDR3 has 16 residues. After removal of 2 bases from V and 8 bases from J, the junction contained 9 bases not matched to a gene. Looked up from germline, CDR1 is MNHEY and CDR2 is SVGAGI. CDR3 protein: CASSYRQGFLDSPLHF. Here the CDR3 DNA reads TGTGCCAGCAGTTACCGACAGGGTTTTTTGGATTCACCCCTCCACTTT.

V gene TRBV10-3 combines with J gene TRBJ2-7; 7 nucleotides align to TRBD2. Germline values: CDR1 ENHRY, CDR2 SYGVKD. The CDR3 has 15 residues. The J segment lost 0 bases and the V segment lost 3 bases, leaving 5 bases of the junction unmatched. The CDR3 DNA is TGTGCCATCAGTGATGGGCGGGGGAGCTCCTACGAGCAGTACTTC. Translation: CAISDGRGSSYEQYF.

V and J are TRBV6-2 or TRBV6-3 and TRBJ2-3; D gene ambiguous. The V end lost 0 bases, the J end lost 5 bases, and 15 bases lay between the germline ends. CDR3 size: 16 residues. Germline-derived CDR1 and CDR2 are MNHEY and SVGEGT. This chain's CDR3 is CASSYSSGPLGDTQYF. CDR3 nucleotide sequence: TGTGCCAGCAGTTACTCGTCCGGACCCTTGGGAGATACGCAGTATTTT.

The rearrangement uses TRBV6-4 and TRBJ2-5; D perhaps matches TRBD2 (6 bases). The CDR3 runs 13 residues. The germline gives CDR1 MRHNA, CDR2 SNTAGT. Trimming left V 5 bases short and J 4 bases short, with 11 bases between. CDR3 region: CASSRERAETQYF. The DNA of the CDR3 is TGTGCCAGCAGTCGGGAGAGAGCAGAGACCCAGTACTTC.

The chain recombines TRBV12-3 or TRBV12-4 with TRBJ2-1; the match to TRBD1 covers 9 bases. The CDR3 contains 14 residues. For the CDR3, the DNA is TGTGCTAGTGGTCCCGGGACAGGGTGGGATGAGCAGTTCTTC. Translated, it gives CASGPGTGWDEQFF.

This clonotype is medium-sized in the sample. CDR3 coding DNA: TGTGCCAGCAGTGAAGCGAGTGGGGGAGGCACAGATACGCAGTATTTT. It encodes CASSEASGGGTDTQYF. The V gene is TRBV6-1, the J gene TRBJ2-3; D may be TRBD1 or TRBD2 (5 bases each). The CDR3 length is 16 residues. From germline, CDR1 is MNHNS and CDR2 SASEGT. V was clipped by 0 bases and J by 1 base, with 11 bases between them.

This rearrangement joins TRBV19 to TRBJ1-5; no reliable D call. CDR1 is LNHDA, CDR2 SQIVND, per germline (reference sequence). Trimming cost V 5 bases and J 4 bases, with 12 bases left between them. The CDR3 is made up of 14 amino acids. This CDR3 is CASSSTPGNQPQHF. The CDR3 DNA reads as TGTGCCAGTAGTTCTACCCCGGGGAATCAGCCCCAGCATTTT.

The gene calls are TRBV6-4 and TRBJ2-3; no reliable D call. The germline gives CDR1 MRHNA, CDR2 SNTAGT. Trimming removed 6 bases from V and 7 bases from J, with 20 bases in between. This CDR3 region has 15 residues. As DNA, the CDR3 is TGTGCCAGCAGCCACGGTATCGGCCCGAAATATACGCAGTATTTT. As protein: CASSHGIGPKYTQYF.

J is TRBJ2-1 and V is TRBV20-1; 9 bases line up with TRBD2. Germline CDR1 reads DFQATT; CDR2 reads SNEGSKA (reference sequence). The V and J ends lost 0 bases and 6 bases, in that order; junction bases with no gene match: 9. CDR3 length equals 16 residues. The CDR3 region has the DNA TGCAGTGCTAGAGACCCTACCAGCGGGGGGCCCAATGAGCAGTTCTTC. Protein sequence: CSARDPTSGGPNEQFF.

This clonotype ranks as medium-sized. The chain has TRBV29-1 and TRBJ2-1, with 11 bases lining up with TRBD2. J was trimmed by 5 bases and V by 7 bases; bases with no gene match: 7. The CDR3 has 14 amino acids. Germline CDR1 and CDR2: SQVTM and ANQGSEA. CDR3 sequence (DNA): TGCAGCGCCGCGACTAGCGGGGCGAACAATGAGCAGTTCTTC. Translation gives CSAATSGANNEQFF.

This clonotype was counted between two and nine times. The chain combines TRBV6-5 with TRBJ2-7; 8 bases fit TRBD2. The V segment lost 7 bases and the J segment 4 bases; nucleotides outside the gene matches: 9. Germline V gene lookup returns CDR1 MNHEY and CDR2 SVGAGI. The CDR3 is made up of 14 amino acids. CDR3 sequence reads: CASTLGSGVYEQYF. The CDR3 DNA reads TGTGCCAGCACCCTGGGTAGCGGGGTATACGAGCAGTACTTC.

This clonotype was observed once. V and J are TRBV20-1 and TRBJ2-2, with TRBD1 matching 10 bases. The germline gives CDR1 DFQATT, CDR2 SNEGSKA (reference sequence). The CDR3 is 14 amino acids. The junction had 5 bases not matched to a gene; V was cut back by 6 bases and J by 4 bases. DNA for the CDR3: TGCAGTGCGGGAAGGACAGGGGGCACCGGGGAGCTGTTTTTT. It codes for CSAGRTGGTGELFF.

By its share, this clonotype is medium-sized. The gene calls are TRBV29-1 and TRBJ1-2, with TRBD1 identical over 10 bases. Germline V CDR1 and CDR2: SQVTM, ANQGSEA. CDR3 length equals 13 residues. V lost 4 bases and J lost 4; bases outside the gene matches: 3. In DNA form, the CDR3 reads TGCAGCGTTGGGGGACAGGGGCGCTATGGCTACACCTTC. This encodes CSVGGQGRYGYTF. Complete variable domain (other parts from reference TRBV29-1 and TRBJ1-2): SAVISQKPSRDICQRGTSLTIQCQVDSQVTMMFWYRQQPGQSLTLIATANQGSEATYESGFVIDKFPISRPNLTFSTLTVSNMSPEDSSIYLCSVGGQGRYGYTFGSGTRLTVV.

This clonotype was detected only a few times. The V and J genes are TRBV5-6 and TRBJ1-2, with 7 bases that match TRBD1. Germline CDR1 and CDR2: SGHDT and YYEEEE. Unmatched junction bases numbered 6, after V lost 3 bases and J lost 4 bases. The CDR3 sequence is 14 residues long. Here the CDR3 reads CASSWGTDPYGYTF. In DNA form, the CDR3 reads TGTGCCAGCAGCTGGGGGACAGACCCCTATGGCTACACCTTC.

This clonotype is categorized as medium-sized (0.01 to 0.1%). V is TRBV5-6 and J is TRBJ2-5; 10 bases are shared with TRBD2. The CDR3 has 14 residues. CDR1 and CDR2 from the germline V gene are SGHDT and YYEEEE. The J segment lost 6 bases and the V segment lost 6 bases, leaving 8 bases of the junction unmatched. The CDR3 sequence: CASTERGGAKTQYF. The CDR3 region has the DNA TGTGCCAGCACCGAGCGGGGGGGCGCAAAGACCCAGTACTTC.

The J gene is TRBJ1-4, the V gene TRBV6-5; weak D call: TRBD1 (5 bases). Germline lookup yields CDR1 MNHEY and CDR2 SVGAGI. The CDR3 length is 15 residues. The ends were cut back, 0 bases at V and 7 bases at J, with 12 bases in the middle. The CDR3 reads CASSYSRGVSEKLFF. CDR3 in DNA: TGTGCCAGCAGTTACTCGAGAGGGGTTAGTGAAAAACTGTTTTTT.

The chain joins TRBV30 to TRBJ1-1; perhaps TRBD1 as D (5 bases). The CDR3 totals 14 residues. Trimming took 3 bases from V and 4 from J, leaving 15 bases between them. Per the germline V gene, CDR1 is GTSNPN and CDR2 is SVGIG (reference sequence). In DNA, the CDR3 is TGTGCCTGGAGGCCGAGGGGTCGTACCACTGAAGCTTTCTTT. Translating it yields CAWRPRGRTTEAFF. Full variable domain (rest looked up from reference TRBV30 and TRBJ1-1): SQTIHQWPATLVQPVGSPLSLECTVEGTSNPNLYWYRQAAGRGLQLLFYSVGIGQISSEVPQNLSASRPQDRQFILSSKKLLLSDSGFYLCAWRPRGRTTEAFFGQGTRLTVV.

Note on this clonotype: This likely comes from a read error, as the CDR3 has no conserved phenylalanine or tryptophan at its end. The J gene is TRBJ2-7, the V gene TRBV18; D is unclear. With 1 base removed from V and 5 bases from J, the gap between germline ends came to 3 bases. CDR1 and CDR2 (germline): KGHSH, LQKENI. This CDR3 comprises 11 residues. The CDR3: CASSPRHEQYL. In DNA form, the CDR3 reads TGTGCCAGCTCACCACGACACGAGCAGTACTTA.

In this sample, this clonotype is medium-sized. DNA of the CDR3: TGTGCCAGCAGTGACTCGTTCAGCGGGGAGGTCGATACGCAGTATTTT. This encodes CASSDSFSGEVDTQYF. The chain recombines TRBV6-4 with TRBJ2-3; 7 positions match TRBD2. CDR1 is MRHNA, CDR2 SNTAGT, per germline. V was clipped by 0 bases and J by 6 bases; unmatched bases: 9. The CDR3 totals 16 residues.

There are a few counts of this clonotype. This sequence joins TRBV11-2 and TRBJ2-4; 7 bases map to TRBD1. Trimming removed 1 base from V and 10 bases from J; junction bases left unmatched: 4. CDR3 length: 13 amino acids. Germline V gene lookup returns CDR1 SGHAT and CDR2 FQNNGV. Written as DNA, the CDR3 is TGTGCCAGCAGCTTAGCAGGGGGTGGAATTCAGTACTTC. This codes for CASSLAGGGIQYF. The variable domain in full, completed from reference TRBV11-2 and TRBJ2-4, reads EAGVAQSPRYKIIEKRQSVAFWCNPISGHATLYWYQQILGQGPKLLIQFQNNGVVDDSQLPKDRFSAERLKGVDSTLKIQPAKLEDSAVYLCASSLAGGGIQYFGAGTRLSVL.